This paragraph covers one T cell receptor (beta chain) sequence. The antigen remains undetermined. A 6-nucleotide sample barcode was carried by the UMIs, which template switching added. TCRdb re-analyzed the 5' RACE reads; it lists each CDR3 protein once, without DNA. In total, the table holds approximately 120,000 distinct CDR3 sequences. This CDR3 has 18 residues. Germline V gene data show CDR1 as SGHVS and CDR2 as FQNEAQ. This sample was taken from a study of monozygotic twins with inflammatory bowel disease. Notes on the study in general: Sharing of clonotypes with others was lower in IBD patients than in healthy twins, and this was especially so with disease activity.

The chain joins TRBV7-8 to TRBJ2-4; TCRdb picks TRBD2, but there is no DNA to check that call. The TCR sequence derives from a human donor with ulcerative colitis or Crohn's disease, or a healthy co-twin of an affected twin (not recorded which). Material: blood. CDR3 amino acids: CASSLRAGESRAKNIQYF.